The 9 T cell receptor beta chains given below trace back to one sample, sequenced in a study of blood T cell repertoires in COVID-19. The table came from immunoSEQ multiplex PCR; TCRdb's copy has only in-frame clones and leaves some out. This table holds roughly 77,000 clones, approximately 90% found once. Sequencing was carried out using peripheral blood. These receptors originate from a woman aged 80 or over with active COVID-19.

This clone was counted only a few times. This chain links TRBV11-3 with TRBJ2-3; 9 nucleotides match TRBD2. V shed 2 bases and J 2 bases; nucleotides not matched to a gene: 2. The germline CDR1 and CDR2 sequences are SGHNT and YENEEA. The CDR3 spans 15 residues. The CDR3 region has the DNA TGTGCCAGCAGCTTAAGGACTAGCGACACAGATACGCAGTATTTT. It is translated as CASSLRTSDTDTQYF.

The sample holds one count of this clone. The V and J genes are TRBV18 and TRBJ2-2; 8 bases line up with TRBD1. CDR1 is KGHSH, CDR2 LQKENI, per germline. This CDR3 has 17 residues. V lost 2 bases and J lost 5; bases outside the gene matches: 10. The CDR3 region has the DNA TGTGCCAGCTCACCAAATATCGGACAGGGATTTACCGGGGAGCTGTTTTTT. Residues: CASSPNIGQGFTGELFF.

The chain recombines TRBV7-9 with TRBJ2-7; 11 bases agree with TRBD2. This CDR3 spans 14 amino acids. From germline, CDR1 is SEHNR and CDR2 FQNEAQ (reference sequence). The J segment lost 8 bases and the V segment lost 5 bases, leaving 8 bases of the junction unmatched. This CDR3 reads CASSQLAGEGKQYF. The CDR3, as DNA: TGTGCCAGCAGCCAACTAGCGGGAGAGGGAAAGCAGTACTTC. Using reference TRBV7-9 and TRBJ2-7 for the parts outside the CDR3, the full variable domain is DTGVSQNPRHKITKRGQNVTFRCDPISEHNRLYWYRQTLGQGPEFLTYFQNEAQLEKSRLLSDRFSAERPKGSFSTLEIQRTEQGDSAMYLCASSQLAGEGKQYFGPGTRLTVT.

The chain joins TRBV7-3 to TRBJ2-2; TRBD1 is a possible D gene (5 bases). Germline V gene lookup returns CDR1 SGHTA and CDR2 FQGTGA. This CDR3 has 15 residues. Trimming shortened V by 1 base and J by 5 bases, and 11 bases separated the two germline ends. For the CDR3, the DNA is TGTGCCAGCAGCTTAAGCAGGGAAAGTACCGGGGAGCTGTTTTTT. Residues: CASSLSRESTGELFF.

This sequence joins TRBV28 and TRBJ1-2, with D perhaps matching TRBD1 (5 bases). V gave up 2 bases and J gave up 4 bases, with 17 bases separating them. Germline V CDR1 and CDR2: MDHEN, SYDVKM. The CDR3 runs 16 residues. The CDR3 nucleotides are TGTGCCAGCAGTTTAGCGGGGAGCGGGGCGAGCTATGGCTACACCTTC. It encodes CASSLAGSGASYGYTF.

The chain couples TRBV28 to TRBJ2-7, with D unclear. V shed 6 bases and J shed 4 bases, with 7 bases lying between them. The length of the CDR3 is 11 residues. The germline V gene encodes CDR1 MDHEN and CDR2 SYDVKM. CDR3 loop: CASSKRYEQYF. For the CDR3, the DNA is TGTGCCAGCAGCAAGAGATACGAGCAGTACTTC.

In nucleotides, the CDR3 is TGTGCCAGCAGGTCCTTCCGGGACAGGGGGTTTGAGCAGTACTTC. This codes for CASRSFRDRGFEQYF. This chain joins TRBV6-5 and TRBJ2-7; 11 bases fit TRBD1. Trimming cost V 6 bases and J 7 bases; bases outside gene matches: 11. The CDR3 spans 15 residues. CDR1 MNHEY and CDR2 SVGAGI come from the germline V gene.

The chain recombines TRBV10-2 with TRBJ2-3; no clear D gene. Trimming took 1 base from V and 5 from J, leaving 7 bases between them. Looked up from germline, CDR1 is WSHSY and CDR2 is SAAADI. The CDR3 spans 13 residues. DNA for the CDR3: TGCGCCAGCAGTGAGTTGACTCAAGATACGCAGTATTTT. This translates into CASSELTQDTQYF.

This chain links TRBV6-5 with TRBJ2-5; tentative D call: TRBD1 (5 bases). Germline-derived CDR1 and CDR2 are MNHEY and SVGAGI. Between the trimmed V and J ends, which lost 4 bases and 7 bases, there was a span of 16 bases. The CDR3 is 14 residues long. CDR3 in DNA: TGTGCCAGCAGTTCGGACATGGCAATGGGGACCCAGTACTTC. Encoded protein: CASSSDMAMGTQYF.